Given below is one T cell receptor beta chain in context. What it binds is not known. Deletions cut 6 bases from V and 7 bases from J, with 11 bases between. This CDR3 has 12 residues. From germline, CDR1 is LNHDA and CDR2 SQIVND (reference sequence). The sample originates from a study of shared clonotypes between healthy human individuals. Looking at the study overall: Three CD4 naive, three CD4 memory, two CD8 naive and one CD8 memory plate were used per donor.

Study-level results: Naive CD4 clonotypes were shared across a few donors at approximately 5.3%. The study generally estimated greater richness for naive than memory subsets. Among non-shared clonotypes, generation probabilities were lower than among those shared by all four donors.

Profiling relied on immunoSEQ multiplex PCR, and the TCRdb table lists in-frame clones only, not all of them. The sample lists about 1 million clones; 70% to 80% were seen once. What was sequenced was memory CD4+ T cells sorted from blood. Subset noted: CD45RA-negative fraction. The rearrangement joins TRBV19 to TRBJ2-3, with D perhaps matching TRBD2 (5 bases). The source is a man aged 18 to 30 in good health. The CDR3 DNA follows: TGTGCCAGTAGCCGGGCGGGTTATACGCAGTATTTT. As protein: CASSRAGYTQYF.